This TCR beta chain was documented in a study of blood T cell repertoires in COVID-19 (dated by TCRdb to 2018 to 2020). For context, the study as a whole: The collaborator samples originated in the United States, Italy and Spain and spanned the acute and convalescent phases of COVID-19. The material from the prospective study consisted of cDNA or gDNA derived from T cells, B-cell-depleted T cells, or PBMCs. Deeply sampled blood TCRbeta repertoires from subjects exposed to, actively infected with, or recovered from COVID-19 were included in the dataset. The repertoires were made available in a free public database intended to serve as a resource for research on the immune response to SARS-CoV-2. The samples were drawn from two sources: the first 160 participants of the ongoing ImmuneRACE study, and 950 to 1,500 subjects contributed by 6 global collaborators. A de-identified subject ID, COVID-19 status, age in years and sex were almost always included in the sample metadata. Where available, HLA class I and class II types were obtained from metadata supplied by the sample provider rather than from assay-based typing.

The collaborating institutions used their own protocols to collect whole blood in K2EDTA tubes. For TCRbeta analysis, collaborators shipped samples as frozen whole blood, isolated PBMCs, or DNA extracted from either of those sample types. TCRbeta CDR3 regions were amplified from genomic DNA using the immunoSEQ Assay, a bias-controlled multiplex PCR. The study's own analysis went as follows. Nucleated cell counts per sample were estimated from amplification of reference gene primers within the assay. Sequence reads were collapsed and filtered to measure the absolute abundance of every unique TCRbeta CDR3 rearrangement. For each sample, productive Simpson clonality was calculated as the square root of Simpson's diversity index across productive rearrangements. TCRdb limited this immuneACCESS table to in-frame rearrangements with V and J called. A share of clones is missing; checked studies link under half to unresolved V genes, and the rest is unexplained. The DNA was the basis for D and trimming; V, J and clone size are from that table. This sample comprises approximately 200,000 clones, around 85% of them detected only once. 4% to 5.5% of the sample lies in the top ten.

This clone has a count of ten or more. The clone's antigen remains unknown. Base qualities are not recorded, but no much larger clone differs from it by a single base. The CDR3 sequence holds 13 residues, the cysteine and phenylalanine included. Here the CDR3 DNA is all that survives: 39 bases in frame from base 1. V gives up 2 bases and J gives up 4 bases, and the segment between their germline ends measures 9 bases. CDR1 and CDR2, looked up from the germline V gene, are MNHEY and SVGEGT. The full study reports these points: The quantity of clinical and demographic metadata differed by source and by participant and was supplied without curation.

Specimen: peripheral blood. This receptor chain uses TRBV6-2 or TRBV6-3 and TRBJ2-7; no D gene call is confident. The clonotype comes from a human donor in a cohort sampled during active COVID-19. In nucleotides, the sequence is TGTGCCAGCAGTTACGGAGACGTTTACGAGCAGTACTTC. Its translation is CASSYGDVYEQYF.